This record concerns one T cell receptor beta chain sequence. This clone was recorded only once. This clone's antigen is unknown. No base-level quality is on record; no much larger clone is a single base apart. TCR beta libraries were generated from genomic DNA with the immunoSEQ kit, following the manufacturer's recommendations. To prepare libraries, a first multiplex PCR with proprietary primers was run, followed by a second PCR that added unique barcodes, and a bead cleanup was done after each round. A positive control reaction and a negative control reaction, both provided in the kit, were run with every batch of samples. The final libraries underwent checking on an Agilent 4200 TapeStation D1000 ScreenTape, volumetric pooling, and quantification by qPCR. Sequencing ran on an Illumina NextSeq500 with a MidOutput 150-cycle cartridge, using 156 Read1 and 15 Index1 cycles with kit custom primers. The pooled library was loaded at roughly 0.96 pM, with an approximately 19% PhiX control spiked in. Per the authors' processing: The vendor-processed data were analyzed in R, and a clonotype was defined as all T cells that share the same CDR3 nucleotide sequence. In the clone abundance analyses, frequencies were normalized to the 10,000 most abundant clones in each sample. Public T cell clones, which averaged fewer than five per sample, were excluded before analysis. A difference in abundance of at least 32-fold between compartments was used to define tumor-enriched and baseline blood-enriched clonotypes. Clonotypes expanded or contracted between blood time points were identified with a beta-binomial differential abundance model. Tumor-blood repertoire similarity was measured with the Baroni-Urbani and Buser coefficient, and group comparisons used two-tailed Wilcoxon tests in R. The table was pulled from immuneACCESS by TCRdb, which kept in-frame rearrangements only. Such tables lose some clones; where checked, under half of the loss comes from unresolved V genes, and the rest has no known cause. The D gene and trimming were derived from the DNA, and the V and J assignments and clone size from that table. Within this sample are about 91,000 clones, with approximately 83% of them counted one time only. The biggest ten clones account for roughly 6.1% of the sample.

These data come from a study of radiation and T cells in renal cell carcinoma (dated by TCRdb to the early 2020s). Describing the broader study: The samples were obtained from a clinical trial, where primary renal cell carcinomas were treated with 15 Gy stereotactic body radiation therapy and then removed by nephrectomy 4 weeks afterward. A total of about 4 million unique CDR3 nucleotide sequences, encoding 2.5 million to 3 million unique CDR3 amino acid sequences, were found across all 50 or so samples. In total, roughly 52 samples, comprising some 25 tumors and some 27 peripheral blood samples, were subjected to TCR beta sequencing.

General study outcomes and caveats: Because pretreatment tumor biopsies were not available, the baseline intratumoral presence of clonotypes could not be determined. Effects of radiation dose or scheduling on the TCR repertoire could not be addressed with the single-armed trial design. Blood repertoire dynamics were not followed beyond 4 weeks after treatment. In blood, the top tumor clonotypes increased from baseline to 2 weeks after radiation and then shrank by 4 weeks, which suggests a temporary expansion of tumor-resident clones.

The time point label, read with the paper, signifies: baseline pretreatment blood. The meaning of the sample's treatment or condition label: 15 Gy SBRT to primary tumor, nephrectomy 4 weeks later. To follow tumor-enriched clonotypes, peripheral blood was collected serially from radiation-treated patients at baseline and again at 2 weeks and 4 weeks after SBRT. Every patient had renal cell carcinoma of clear cell pathology. The QIAamp DNA Blood Mini Kit (Qiagen) was used to prepare genomic DNA for TCR sequencing. The analyses included just those samples that passed every quality control check. Including cysteine and phenylalanine, the CDR3 has 13 amino acids. The CDR3 DNA has 39 bases and is translated from base 1. V trim: 2 bases; J trim: 2 bases; unmatched bases: 1. The germline V gene (reference sequence) provides CDR1 SGHNT and CDR2 YYREEE.

The specimen comprised blood, sampled from a patient whose treatment included radiotherapy and nephrectomy. The TCR originated in a man in his 60s with renal cell carcinoma. The V gene is TRBV5-4 and the J gene is TRBJ2-7, with 7 junctional bases fitting TRBD2. The CDR3 is CASSFGGAYEQYF. The nucleotide sequence reads TGTGCCAGCAGCTTTGGGGGGGCCTACGAGCAGTACTTC.